The rows below give T cell receptor beta chains drawn from one sample of a study of shared clonotypes between healthy human individuals. Data came from immunoSEQ multiplex PCR; TCRdb stores just in-frame clones and leaves some out. The sample includes more than 2 million clones, nearly 97% of them seen just once. The sample taken for sequencing was naive CD4+ T cells sorted from blood. The receptors originated from a man aged 18 to 29 in good health. Both conserved end residues are part of each CDR3. D genes are given only for firm matches. Expanded clones are given a class, and other clones once, few, many or no size at all.

>TRBJ2-7|13|TRBV6-5|TRBD2|.
TGTGCCAGCAGTCGGACTAGCGCCTACGAGCAGTACTTC
CASSRTSAYEQYF
>TRBJ2-3|14|TRBV6-5|.|.
TGTGCCAGCAGTTACTCGGCAGTCACAGATACGCAGTATTTT
CASSYSAVTDTQYF
>TRBJ2-1|14|TRBV5-1|.|.
TGCGCCAGCAGCTCGTTGCCGGGACTCCCTGCGCAGTTCTTC
CASSSLPGLPAQFF
>TRBJ2-7|13|TRBV6-6|.|.
TGTGCCAGCAGTTCGGGGAAACCCTACGAGCAGTACTTC
CASSSGKPYEQYF
>TRBJ2-7|16|TRBV7-2|TRBD2|.
TGTGCCAGCAGCTCTAGGACTAGCGGGGGGCCCTACGAGCAGTACTTC
CASSSRTSGGPYEQYF
>TRBJ2-2|19|TRBV5-4|.|.
TGTGCCAGCAGCGGTAGACGACTAGAAACAAATCAGGGGACCGGGGAGCTGTTTTTT
CASSGRRLETNQGTGELFF
>TRBJ2-7|12|TRBV25-1|.|.
TGTGCCGTTGGAGACATCTCCTACGAGCAGTACTTC
CAVGDISYEQYF
>TRBJ1-2|14|TRBV2|TRBD1|few
TGTGCCAGCAGTACGCAGGGGGCTGAATATGGCTACACCTTC
CASSTQGAEYGYTF
>TRBJ2-3|14|TRBV25-1|TRBD2|.
TGTGCCAGCAGTGAATTGGGTAGCGGGGATACGCAGTATTTT
CASSELGSGDTQYF
>TRBJ1-3|13|TRBV9|.|once
TGTGCCAGCAGCCCCCCCCCTGGAAACACCATATATTTT
CASSPPPGNTIYF
>TRBJ2-2|16|TRBV7-9|.|.
TGTGCCAGCAGCTTCGGCCGTACCTCGAGCACCGGGGAGCTGTTTTTT
CASSFGRTSSTGELFF
>TRBJ1-4|16|TRBV7-9|.|.
TGTGCCAGCAGCTTAGAAGGCACCACAACTAATGAAAAACTGTTTTTT
CASSLEGTTTNEKLFF
>TRBJ2-5|18|TRBV15|TRBD2|.
TGTGCCACCAGCAGACCCGGGACTAGCGGGAGAGCCCAAGAGACCCAGTACTTC
CATSRPGTSGRAQETQYF
>TRBJ2-1|16|TRBV29-1|TRBD2|.
TGCAGCGTAGGGGGGACTAGCGATAAGTTCAGCAATGAGCAGTTCTTC
CSVGGTSDKFSNEQFF
>TRBJ1-1|14|TRBV6-6|TRBD1|.
TGTGCCACCCTACAGGGGGCGCAGGACACTGAAGCTTTCTTT
CATLQGAQDTEAFF
>TRBJ1-2|15|TRBV5-4|.|.
TGTGCCAGCAGCTTGGGGCAACAGGCAAACTATGGCTACACCTTC
CASSLGQQANYGYTF
>TRBJ1-3|18|TRBV7-8|.|.
TGTGCCAGCAGCTTATTTTCCCTCGCGGGTAGCTCTGGAAACACCATATATTTT
CASSLFSLAGSSGNTIYF
>TRBJ1-1|14|TRBV9|.|.
TGTGCCAGCAGCGTAGGGGGGCTGAAAACTGAAGCTTTCTTT
CASSVGGLKTEAFF
>TRBJ2-5|12|TRBV10-3|.|.
TGTGCCATCAGTGAGGGGGTGGAGACCCAGTACTTC
CAISEGVETQYF
>TRBJ2-2|15|TRBV30|TRBD2|.
TGTGCCTGGAGTGTTAGCGGGGCGAACACCGGGGAGCTGTTTTTT
CAWSVSGANTGELFF
>TRBJ2-4|14|TRBV6-5|.|.
TGTGCCAGCAGCCGAGGGGGGGCTGGAAACATTCAGTACTTC
CASSRGGAGNIQYF
>TRBJ2-3|15|TRBV5-6|TRBD1|.
TGTGCCAGCAGCTTGGGGGACAGATTCACAGATACGCAGTATTTT
CASSLGDRFTDTQYF
>TRBJ1-5|15|TRBV10-3|.|once
TGTGCCATCAGTCCGAGCCCAGATAGCAATCAGCCCCAGCATTTT
CAISPSPDSNQPQHF
>TRBJ2-4|16|TRBV15|.|.
TGTGCCACCAGCAGATTGGACAGCAAAGTTGGGGACATTCAGTACTTC
CATSRLDSKVGDIQYF
>TRBJ2-2|14|TRBV18|.|.
TGTGCCAGCTCACCTGGAGGGGGCACCGGGGAGCTGTTTTTT
CASSPGGGTGELFF
>TRBJ2-2|13|TRBV11-2|.|.
TGTGCCAGCAGCTTAGGCTTTGTCAGGGAGCTGTTTTTT
CASSLGFVRELFF
>TRBJ2-2|12|TRBV19|.|.
TGTGCCAGTAGTCAAGGGACCGGGGAGCTGTTTTTT
CASSQGTGELFF